The rows below give T cell receptor beta chains drawn from one sample of a study of OX40 agonist ivuxolimab in advanced cancers. The data were produced by immunoSEQ multiplex PCR, yet TCRdb's version contains in-frame clones alone and is incomplete. The sample lists around 100,000 clones; 90% were seen once. Sequences were derived from CD4+ or CD8+ T cells sorted from blood, sampled in a trial of the OX40 agonist ivuxolimab. The receptors shown here come from an adult with an advanced solid tumor such as melanoma, head and neck, liver or kidney cancer. The CDR3 runs from the conserved cysteine through the conserved F or W. Fields, in order: D gene, clone size, V gene, J gene, CDR3 protein, CDR3 DNA. D genes are given only for firm matches. For some rows the clone size is stated as once, few or many, or as a class when expanded; others skip it.

TRBD1	NA	TRBV6-5	TRBJ2-5	CASSQGQTQYF	TGTGCCAGCTCACAGGGGCAGACCCAGTACTTC
TRBD2	NA	TRBV11-1	TRBJ2-1	CASTPRPAGGIVDEQFF	TGTGCCAGCACCCCCCGTCCAGCGGGGGGTATTGTGGATGAGCAGTTCTTC
TRBD2	NA	TRBV10-1	TRBJ2-1	CASSESGLAGLSSYNEQFF	TGCGCCAGCAGTGAGTCGGGACTAGCGGGTCTTAGCTCCTACAATGAGCAGTTCTTC
NA	NA	TRBV6-5	TRBJ2-1	CASKGVNEQFF	TGTGCCAGCAAGGGCGTCAATGAGCAGTTCTTC
NA	NA	TRBV7-8	TRBJ2-1	CASSLAREGLRDSSSYNEQFF	TGTGCCAGCAGCTTAGCACGCGAGGGACTGCGAGACTCCAGCTCCTACAATGAGCAGTTCTTC
NA	NA	TRBV5-4	TRBJ2-7	CASRGDGGPQYF	TGTGCCAGCAGGGGGGATGGGGGCCCGCAGTACTTC
TRBD1	NA	TRBV7-3	TRBJ2-2	CASSLNRGNTGELFF	TGTGCCAGCAGCTTAAACAGGGGGAACACCGGGGAGCTGTTTTTT
TRBD1	NA	TRBV19	TRBJ2-7	CASSRTGGYEQYF	TGTGCCAGTAGTAGGACAGGGGGCTACGAGCAGTACTTC
NA	NA	TRBV28	TRBJ1-5	CASKRRMGTGNQPQHF	TGTGCCAGCAAGCGGCGGATGGGCACAGGCAATCAGCCCCAGCATTTT
NA	NA	TRBV2	TRBJ1-3	CASRPNSGNTIYF	TGTGCCAGCAGGCCAAACTCTGGAAACACCATATATTTT
TRBD1	NA	TRBV19	TRBJ1-1	CASSIHGTGKTEAFF	TGTGCCAGTAGTATCCATGGGACAGGGAAGACTGAAGCTTTCTTT
TRBD2	few	TRBV13	TRBJ2-4	CASSPPRRGGNIQYF	TGTGCCAGCAGCCCACCGAGGCGGGGAGGGAACATTCAGTACTTC
TRBD1	NA	TRBV6-5	TRBJ2-7	CASSRSGQQTYEQYF	TGTGCCAGCAGTCGCTCGGGACAGCAGACCTACGAGCAGTACTTC
NA	NA	TRBV7-9	TRBJ2-3	CASRQGPSTDTQYF	TGTGCCAGCAGACAGGGTCCTAGCACAGATACGCAGTATTTT
NA	NA	TRBV9	TRBJ1-2	CASSVGGTGSDGYTF	TGTGCCAGCAGCGTAGGCGGTACGGGGTCTGATGGCTACACCTTC
TRBD2	NA	TRBV30	TRBJ2-1	CAWLAGNNEQFF	TGTGCCTGGCTAGCGGGTAACAATGAGCAGTTCTTC
NA	NA	TRBV19	TRBJ1-4	CASSNRGAKLFF	TGTGCCAGTAGTAATAGAGGCGCCAAACTGTTTTTT
TRBD2	NA	TRBV6-6	TRBJ2-7	CASNSGGGAGEQYF	TGTGCCAGCAACTCTGGCGGGGGGGCCGGTGAGCAGTACTTC
NA	NA	TRBV6-1	TRBJ1-5	CASKSRGNQPQHF	TGTGCCAGCAAAAGTAGGGGCAATCAGCCCCAGCATTTT
TRBD1	NA	TRBV6-1	TRBJ2-7	CASSESYWTGPLYEQYF	TGTGCCAGCAGTGAAAGTTACTGGACAGGGCCTCTCTACGAGCAGTACTTC
NA	NA	TRBV5-1	TRBJ2-4	CASSLGTAKNIQYF	TGCGCCAGCAGCTTGGGGACAGCCAAAAACATTCAGTACTTC
TRBD2	NA	TRBV9	TRBJ2-1	CASSVAVAGGNEQFF	TGTGCCAGCAGCGTAGCTGTAGCGGGGGGCAATGAGCAGTTCTTC
TRBD1	once	TRBV28	TRBJ1-5	CASSSGGGNQPQHF	TGTGCCAGCAGTTCAGGGGGGGGCAATCAGCCCCAGCATTTT
NA	NA	TRBV7-9	TRBJ1-1	CASSFRGESGTEAFF	TGTGCCAGCAGCTTTCGGGGGGAGAGTGGCACTGAAGCTTTCTTT
NA	NA	TRBV7-2	TRBJ2-7	CASSSRAGSGEQYF	TGTGCCAGCAGCTCGCGCGCGGGCAGTGGCGAGCAGTACTTC
NA	NA	TRBV27	TRBJ2-7	CASRALTSGLTYEQYF	TGTGCCAGCAGAGCTTTGACTAGTGGCTTAACCTACGAGCAGTACTTC
NA	NA	TRBV6-5	TRBJ1-6	CASSSLKRGPLHF	TGTGCCAGCAGTTCTCTCAAGCGGGGACCCCTCCACTTT
TRBD1	NA	TRBV27	TRBJ1-1	CASSSYRGLNTEAFF	TGTGCCAGCAGTTCCTACAGGGGGCTGAACACTGAAGCTTTCTTT
NA	NA	TRBV5-4	TRBJ2-1	CASRSRNEQFF	TGTGCCAGCAGGTCAAGAAATGAGCAGTTCTTC
NA	once	TRBV6-5	TRBJ1-4	CASRDFNEKLFF	TGTGCCAGTCGGGACTTTAATGAAAAACTGTTTTTT
TRBD1	NA	TRBV7-9	TRBJ2-7	CASSHRGRYEQYF	TGTGCCAGCAGCCACAGGGGGCGATACGAGCAGTACTTC
TRBD2	NA	TRBV19	TRBJ2-2	CASGFRGGGAGELFF	TGTGCCAGTGGGTTTCGCGGGGGAGGGGCCGGGGAGCTGTTTTTT
NA	NA	TRBV15	TRBJ2-1	CATSRDQLPANEQFF	TGTGCCACCAGCAGAGATCAGTTACCGGCGAATGAGCAGTTCTTC
TRBD1	NA	TRBV2	TRBJ2-1	CASSGMTGSYNEQFF	TGTGCCAGCAGTGGGATGACAGGGTCCTACAATGAGCAGTTCTTC
TRBD1	once	TRBV25-1	TRBJ2-7	CASRAGTGIYEQYF	TGTGCCAGCAGAGCCGGGACAGGGATTTACGAGCAGTACTTC
TRBD1	once	TRBV13	TRBJ1-4	CASSLGDRYNEKLFF	TGTGCCAGCAGCTTAGGGGACAGGTATAATGAAAAACTGTTTTTT
TRBD2	NA	TRBV19	TRBJ2-2	CASTGAGRTGELFF	TGTGCCAGTACGGGAGCGGGAAGGACCGGGGAGCTGTTTTTT
NA	once	TRBV29-1	TRBJ2-7	CSVVGTVYEQYF	TGCAGCGTTGTTGGCACGGTCTACGAGCAGTACTTC
NA	NA	TRBV10-1	TRBJ2-2	CASRNWGGELFF	TGCGCCAGCAGAAACTGGGGAGGGGAGCTGTTTTTT
NA	NA	TRBV5-4	TRBJ2-2	CASSRSGELFF	TGTGCCAGCAGCAGGTCCGGGGAGCTGTTTTTT
NA	NA	TRBV12-2	TRBJ2-6	CASRRTGTALSGANVLTF	TGTGCAAGTCGTCGAACTGGGACGGCCCTCTCTGGGGCCAACGTCCTGACTTTC
TRBD2	NA	TRBV7-2	TRBJ2-5	CASRGGLAGGEKTQYF	TGTGCCAGCAGGGGGGGACTAGCGGGAGGTGAAAAGACCCAGTACTTC
NA	NA	TRBV30	TRBJ1-4	CAWRGPGLLGKLFF	TGTGCCTGGAGGGGCCCGGGGCTCCTTGGGAAACTGTTTTTT
NA	NA	TRBV11-3	TRBJ2-1	CASSLEDSSNEQFF	TGTGCCAGCAGCTTAGAAGACTCCAGCAATGAGCAGTTCTTC
NA	NA	TRBV6-6	TRBJ2-1	CASSYGSKDEQFF	TGTGCCAGCAGTTACGGATCAAAGGATGAGCAGTTCTTC
TRBD2	NA	TRBV7-9	TRBJ2-7	CASSLGVGGTYEQYF	TGTGCCAGCAGCTTAGGTGTCGGGGGGACCTACGAGCAGTACTTC
NA	NA	TRBV27	TRBJ1-6	CASSLGVNSPLHF	TGTGCCAGCAGTTTAGGGGTCAATTCACCCCTCCACTTT
NA	few	TRBV19	TRBJ1-1	CASTRTLTEAFF	TGTGCCAGTACCCGGACTCTGACTGAAGCTTTCTTT
NA	NA	TRBV6-1	TRBJ1-5	CASSEVVGGQQPQHF	TGTGCCAGCAGTGAAGTAGTCGGGGGACAACAGCCCCAGCATTTT
TRBD1	NA	TRBV6-1	TRBJ1-5	CASSRRTGGNQPQHF	TGTGCCAGCAGCCGGCGGACAGGGGGCAATCAGCCCCAGCATTTT
TRBD1	once	TRBV5-1	TRBJ1-2	CASSEDRANYGYTF	TGCGCCAGCAGCGAGGACAGGGCTAACTATGGCTACACCTTC
NA	NA	TRBV29-1	TRBJ2-1	CSVLLGSSGALADNEQFF	TGCAGCGTATTATTGGGGTCTTCTGGAGCCTTGGCCGACAATGAGCAGTTCTTC
NA	NA	TRBV30	TRBJ2-7	CAWSVRGKGTYEQYF	TGTGCCTGGAGTGTACGTGGAAAAGGAACCTACGAGCAGTACTTC
NA	NA	TRBV30	TRBJ1-1	CAWRGDSRGPGAGNTEAFF	TGTGCCTGGAGAGGAGACAGCCGAGGCCCTGGGGCCGGGAACACTGAAGCTTTCTTT